These 28 T cell receptor beta chains were sequenced from one sample in a study of blood T cells in healthy people across ages. Through a sample-barcoded 5' primer and a J-beta primer mix, a second PCR was run for roughly 6 to 11 cycles. TCRdb passed the 5' RACE reads through MiXCR, listing each CDR3 protein once. The table includes about 1 million distinct CDR3 sequences, more than 40% detected once. The sample consisted of blood. These receptors were collected from a woman aged 55-69 years in good health.

This clonotype showed up just once. The genes are TRBV25-1 and TRBJ2-5; TRBD2 is a possible D gene (5 bases). Trimming pared 2 bases from V and 11 bases from J, leaving 18 bases between. There are 14 residues in the CDR3. CDR1 and CDR2 (germline): MGHDK, SYGVNS. CDR3 nucleotides: TGTGCCAGCAGTGAAGTGGGAGTTTTAAATGAGCAGTACTTC. Translated: CASSEVGVLNEQYF.

This chain joins TRBV20-1 and TRBJ2-5, with TRBD2 matching over 9 bases. Germline values: CDR1 DFQATT, CDR2 SNEGSKA (reference sequence). This CDR3 is 11 amino acids long. CDR3 amino acids: CAGLAQETQYF. The CDR3 DNA follows: TGCGCTGGACTAGCGCAAGAGACCCAGTACTTC.

The chain carries TRBV6-5 and TRBJ2-5; a possible D gene is TRBD2 (6 bases). With 2 bases removed from V and 2 bases from J, the gap between germline ends came to 12 bases. The CDR3 is 15 amino acids. Per germline, CDR1 MNHEY and CDR2 SVGAGI. The CDR3 coding sequence is TGTGCCAGCAGTTACCCGGGGGAATCACAAGAGACCCAGTACTTC. Protein: CASSYPGESQETQYF.

In the case of this clonotype: Sequence at one end of the junction differs from germline and may be a read error. J is TRBJ2-3 and V is TRBV3-1; TRBD2 matches 7 bases. Germline CDR1 reads LGHDT; CDR2 reads YNNKEL (reference sequence). The CDR3 extends over 18 amino acids. CDR3 amino acids: CASNQDVRLAGETDTQYF. CDR3 nucleotides: TGTGCCAGCAACCAAGATGTTCGATTGGCGGGAGAGACAGATACGCAGTATTTT.

The chain joins TRBV12-3 or TRBV12-4 to TRBJ2-5; a possible D gene is TRBD1 (6 bases). CDR3 length equals 12 residues. Trimming stripped 6 bases from V and 5 bases from J, with 10 bases between. The CDR3 nucleotides read TGTGCCAGCAGGTTCGACAGGGAGACCCAGTACTTC. Protein: CASRFDRETQYF.

The chain couples TRBV2 to TRBJ2-1; the D call may be TRBD1 or TRBD2 (5 bases each). Germline V CDR1 and CDR2: SNHLY, FYNNEI. This CDR3 spans 14 amino acids. Deletions cut 6 bases from V and 2 bases from J, with 11 bases between. The CDR3 DNA reads as TGTGCCAGCAGCCCGGGACGGCCCTACAATGAGCAGTTCTTC. Protein product: CASSPGRPYNEQFF.

This clonotype was observed a handful of times. This chain uses TRBV6-5 with TRBJ1-5; 10 bases align to TRBD1. This CDR3 contains 14 residues. The trim removed 6 bases at V and 3 bases at J, leaving 2 bases unmatched. The germline V gene encodes CDR1 MNHEY and CDR2 SVGAGI. CDR3 bases: TGTGCCAGCAGGGGGACAGGGGACAATCAGCCCCAGCATTTT. As protein: CASRGTGDNQPQHF.

In its sample, this clonotype was seen a few times. The chain recombines TRBV5-1 with TRBJ2-3; 10 nucleotides match TRBD2. The CDR3 is 15 residues long. The junction had 3 bases not matched to a gene; V was cut back by 1 base and J by 4 bases. CDR1 is SGHRS and CDR2 is YFSETQ in the germline V gene. DNA for the CDR3: TGCGCCAGCAGCTTGACACTAGCGGGATCAGATACGCAGTATTTT. This sequence encodes CASSLTLAGSDTQYF.

The chain has TRBV20-1 and TRBJ1-2, with unresolved D. CDR1 is DFQATT, CDR2 SNEGSKA, per germline (reference sequence). V lost 0 bases to trimming and J lost 1 base, with 12 bases between them. This CDR3 region has 15 residues. The CDR3 coding sequence is TGCAGTGCTAGAGATCCCGAGGGCCTTAACTATGGCTACACCTTC. It codes for CSARDPEGLNYGYTF.

This chain links TRBV20-1 with TRBJ1-5; possible D gene TRBD1, 5 bases. V gave up 6 bases and J gave up 0 bases, with 12 bases separating them. Germline CDR1 is DFQATT and CDR2 is SNEGSKA (reference sequence). The CDR3 runs 14 residues. This CDR3 reads CSARDGYSNQPQHF. CDR3 DNA: TGCAGTGCCAGGGACGGATATAGCAATCAGCCCCAGCATTTT.

Remarks on this clonotype: A much bigger clone sits one base away, suggesting this may be a read error. The chain recombines TRBV6-2 or TRBV6-3 with TRBJ2-6; D is unresolved. The V gene's germline CDR1 is MNHEY and CDR2 SVGEGT. The CDR3 length is 16 residues. The CDR3 loop reads CTSSYSKVSGANVLTF. CDR3 nucleotide sequence: TGTACCAGCAGTTACTCTAAGGTTTCTGGGGCCAACGTCCTGACTTTC.

V is TRBV6-2 or TRBV6-3 and J is TRBJ2-7; 8 bases line up with TRBD2. This CDR3 has 15 amino acids. Germline V gives CDR1 MNHEY, CDR2 SVGEGT. V was clipped by 4 bases and J by 7 bases; unmatched bases: 12. CDR3 sequence reads: CASSSRASGFLEQYF. The CDR3 region has the DNA TGTGCCAGCAGTTCCCGAGCTAGCGGGTTCTTGGAGCAGTACTTC.

The chain combines TRBV9 with TRBJ2-3; TRBD2 matches 9 bases. Germline V gene data show CDR1 as SGDLS and CDR2 as YYNGEE. J lost 8 bases, V lost 3 bases, and 10 bases had no gene match. The CDR3 totals 15 residues. The CDR3 loop is CASSASVGLAGTQYF. DNA of the CDR3: TGTGCCAGCAGCGCGTCCGTGGGACTAGCTGGTACGCAGTATTTT.

The rearrangement links TRBV20-1 to TRBJ1-1; D uncertain. The germline gives CDR1 DFQATT, CDR2 SNEGSKA (reference sequence). Trimming cost V 6 bases and J 2 bases, with 19 bases left between them. This CDR3 region has 15 residues. CDR3 in DNA: TGCAGTGCGTCGGAGGGTCGAGTGAGAAACACTGAAGCTTTCTTT. It yields the protein CSASEGRVRNTEAFF.

The chain links TRBV5-5 to TRBJ2-3; D call uncertain. CDR3 length: 15 residues. Per germline, CDR1 SGHKS and CDR2 YYEKEE (reference sequence). The V end lost 0 bases, the J end lost 0 bases, and 8 bases lay between the germline ends. DNA of the CDR3: TGTGCCAGCAGCTTGGCGGTGAAGAGCACAGATACGCAGTATTTT. Protein: CASSLAVKSTDTQYF.

This clonotype was counted a few times. This chain joins TRBV12-3 or TRBV12-4 and TRBJ2-7, with 8 bases fitting TRBD2. The CDR3 is 15 amino acids. Trimming removed 3 bases from V and 0 bases from J; junction bases left unmatched: 4. The CDR3 spells CASSFRAGASYEQYF. Here the CDR3 DNA reads TGTGCCAGCAGTTTTAGAGCGGGGGCCTCCTACGAGCAGTACTTC.

The rearrangement uses TRBV29-1 and TRBJ1-4; D remains unclear. Trimming cost V 5 bases and J 5 bases, with 9 bases left between them. The CDR3 spans 12 residues. Germline lookup yields CDR1 SQVTM and CDR2 ANQGSEA. The CDR3 nucleotides are TGCAGCGTTCGACTCCCCAATGAAAAACTGTTTTTT. Its translation is CSVRLPNEKLFF.

In its sample, this clonotype was seen a few times. J is TRBJ2-1 and V is TRBV27; possible D gene TRBD2, 5 bases. Per germline, CDR1 MNHEY and CDR2 SMNVEV (reference sequence). V lost 3 bases, J lost 1 base, and 16 bases lay in between. This CDR3 spans 17 amino acids. The CDR3 DNA is TGTGCCAGCAGTTTGGAGGCCGGGAAGGGATCCTACAATGAGCAGTTCTTC. It is translated as CASSLEAGKGSYNEQFF.

This chain uses TRBV5-5 with TRBJ2-1; the D is unclear. Between the trimmed V and J ends, which lost 1 base and 0 bases, there was a span of 11 bases. The CDR3 spans 16 residues. The V gene's germline CDR1 is SGHKS and CDR2 YYEKEE (reference sequence). CDR3 nucleotides: TGTGCCAGCAGCTTGTCCGTCCGGGCCTCCTACAATGAGCAGTTCTTC. It codes for CASSLSVRASYNEQFF.

The chain links TRBV12-3 or TRBV12-4 to TRBJ1-1, with 8 bases aligning to TRBD1. Germline trimming cut 5 bases from V and 11 bases from J; bases unmatched to any gene: 4. The CDR3 runs to 11 residues. The CDR3 nucleotides read TGTGCCAGCAGTCAGACAGGGGACGCTTTCTTT. It translates to CASSQTGDAFF.

A few counts support this clonotype. The CDR3 loop is CASSSQGGGYEQYF. CDR3 in DNA: TGTGCCAGCAGCTCACAGGGGGGAGGCTACGAGCAGTACTTC. The V call is TRBV7-3, the J call TRBJ2-7; 8 positions agree with TRBD1. CDR3 length: 14 amino acids. The trim removed 4 bases at V and 3 bases at J, leaving 5 bases unmatched. The germline V gene has CDR1 SGHTA and CDR2 FQGTGA.

A remark on this clonotype: Germline and junction disagree at one end, which may indicate a read error. The chain couples TRBV6-2 or TRBV6-3 to TRBJ2-5, with TRBD2 identical over 7 bases. The assigned J gene may be wrong: the sequence end matches TRBJ2-7 better. Germline CDR1 MNHEY, CDR2 SVGEGT. The CDR3 runs to 14 residues. CDR3 region: CANSLGGPSYEQYF. DNA of the CDR3: TGTGCCAACAGTTTGGGAGGGCCTTCCTACGAGCAGTACTTC.

This clonotype was found a few times. The DNA for the CDR3 is TGCAGTGCGGGAGGACTAGCGGGAGGGCCTGAAGATACGCAGTATTTT. The encoded protein is CSAGGLAGGPEDTQYF. V and J are TRBV20-1 and TRBJ2-3; TRBD2 aligns across 15 bases. After removal of 6 bases from V and 5 bases from J, the junction contained 9 bases not matched to a gene. The germline V gene encodes CDR1 DFQATT and CDR2 SNEGSKA (reference sequence). This CDR3 has 16 amino acids.

The chain joins TRBV20-1 to TRBJ2-4, with D maybe TRBD2 (5 bases). The CDR3 is made up of 12 amino acids. Germline V gene data show CDR1 as DFQATT and CDR2 as SNEGSKA (reference sequence). V gave up 5 bases and J gave up 13 bases, with 18 bases separating them. The CDR3 here is CSARLTTREQYF. CDR3 DNA sequence: TGCAGTGCTCGACTCACTACAAGGGAGCAGTACTTC.

The gene calls are TRBV6-5 and TRBJ1-6; TRBD1 might be the D (6 bases). This CDR3 region has 16 residues. Germline V CDR1 and CDR2: MNHEY, SVGAGI. Trimming took off 6 bases at V and 7 bases at J, with 19 bases between the two ends. CDR3 in amino acids: CASSYKSGQSNSPLHF. The CDR3 bases are TGTGCCAGCAGCTATAAGTCCGGACAGTCAAATTCACCCCTCCACTTT.

This chain connects TRBV9 to TRBJ2-3; D unresolved. The germline V gene has CDR1 SGDLS and CDR2 YYNGEE. This CDR3 comprises 12 residues. V lost 0 bases and J lost 4, with 3 bases in between. Written as DNA, the CDR3 is TGTGCCAGCAGCGTAGCCCCAGATACGCAGTATTTT. This codes for CASSVAPDTQYF.

Ten or more counts support this clonotype. The chain joins TRBV29-1 to TRBJ2-5; a weak D match, TRBD1 (6 bases). This CDR3 comprises 13 residues. The germline gives CDR1 SQVTM, CDR2 ANQGSEA. The CDR3 DNA reads TGCAGTGCTAGCCGGGACACGCAAGAGACCCAGTACTTC. Translating it yields CSASRDTQETQYF.

This chain connects TRBV18 to TRBJ2-3; no firm D call. The CDR3 spans 14 residues. Per germline, CDR1 KGHSH and CDR2 LQKENI. Trimming removed 5 bases at V and 0 bases at J, with 9 bases between. The DNA for the CDR3 is TGTGCCAGCTCATCGCAGCCGAGCACAGATACGCAGTATTTT. Protein sequence: CASSSQPSTDTQYF.